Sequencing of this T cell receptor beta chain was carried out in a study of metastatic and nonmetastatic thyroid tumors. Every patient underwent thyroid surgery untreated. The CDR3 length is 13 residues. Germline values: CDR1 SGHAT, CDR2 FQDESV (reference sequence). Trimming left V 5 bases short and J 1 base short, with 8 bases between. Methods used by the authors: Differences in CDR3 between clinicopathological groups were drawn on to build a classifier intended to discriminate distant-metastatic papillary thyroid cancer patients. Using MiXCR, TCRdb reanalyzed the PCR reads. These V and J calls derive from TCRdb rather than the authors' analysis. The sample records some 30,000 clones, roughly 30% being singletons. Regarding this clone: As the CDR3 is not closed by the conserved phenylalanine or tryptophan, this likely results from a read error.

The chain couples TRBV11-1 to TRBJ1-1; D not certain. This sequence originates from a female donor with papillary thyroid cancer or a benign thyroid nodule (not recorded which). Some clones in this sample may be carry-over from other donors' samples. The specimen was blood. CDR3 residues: CASSLWGNTEAFL. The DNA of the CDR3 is TGTGCCAGCAGCCTTTGGGGGAACACTGAAGCTTTCCTT.